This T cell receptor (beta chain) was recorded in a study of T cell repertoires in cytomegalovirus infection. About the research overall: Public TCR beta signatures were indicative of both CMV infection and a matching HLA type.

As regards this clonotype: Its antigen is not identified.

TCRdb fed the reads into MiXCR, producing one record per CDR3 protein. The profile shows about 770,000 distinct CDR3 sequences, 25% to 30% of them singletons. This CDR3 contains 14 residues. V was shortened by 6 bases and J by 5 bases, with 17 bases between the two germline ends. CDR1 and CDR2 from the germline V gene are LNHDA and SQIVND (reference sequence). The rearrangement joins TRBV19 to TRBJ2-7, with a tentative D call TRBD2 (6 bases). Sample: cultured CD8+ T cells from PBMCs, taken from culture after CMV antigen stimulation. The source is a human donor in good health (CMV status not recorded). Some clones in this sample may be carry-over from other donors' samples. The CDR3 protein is CASSRGATGDEQYF. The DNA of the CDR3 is TGTGCCAGTAGCCGCGGGGCGACGGGGGACGAGCAGTACTTC.